This T cell receptor beta chain was obtained from a study of T cells after yellow fever vaccination. Study findings and constraints: Clones that expanded after primary vaccination mostly reappeared after the booster (nearly 98% CD4, about 91% CD8). A limited proportion of clonotypes was detected within both the CD4 and CD8 compartments.

Universal primer sites and UMIs were introduced during 5'RACE template-switching synthesis of TCR cDNA. Each CDR3 protein gets one entry after TCRdb re-called the 5' RACE reads with MiXCR. This table has approximately 340,000 distinct CDR3 sequences, roughly 8.7% appearing once. This clonotype was observed a few times. Its antigen remains unknown. This CDR3 is built from 15 residues. With V trimmed by 2 bases and J by 4 bases, 4 bases remained unmatched. Germline V gene sequence: CDR1 MGHRA, CDR2 YSYEKL. The gene calls are TRBV4-1 and TRBJ1-4; 7 nucleotides align to TRBD1. This TCR was sampled from a man aged 18 to 29 who received the YFV17D yellow fever vaccine. The sample here was PBMCs, taken on the day of the first yellow fever vaccination. DNA for the CDR3: TGCGCCAGCAGCCAACGACAGGGACGTAATGAAAAACTGTTTTTT. Translation gives CASSQRQGRNEKLFF.